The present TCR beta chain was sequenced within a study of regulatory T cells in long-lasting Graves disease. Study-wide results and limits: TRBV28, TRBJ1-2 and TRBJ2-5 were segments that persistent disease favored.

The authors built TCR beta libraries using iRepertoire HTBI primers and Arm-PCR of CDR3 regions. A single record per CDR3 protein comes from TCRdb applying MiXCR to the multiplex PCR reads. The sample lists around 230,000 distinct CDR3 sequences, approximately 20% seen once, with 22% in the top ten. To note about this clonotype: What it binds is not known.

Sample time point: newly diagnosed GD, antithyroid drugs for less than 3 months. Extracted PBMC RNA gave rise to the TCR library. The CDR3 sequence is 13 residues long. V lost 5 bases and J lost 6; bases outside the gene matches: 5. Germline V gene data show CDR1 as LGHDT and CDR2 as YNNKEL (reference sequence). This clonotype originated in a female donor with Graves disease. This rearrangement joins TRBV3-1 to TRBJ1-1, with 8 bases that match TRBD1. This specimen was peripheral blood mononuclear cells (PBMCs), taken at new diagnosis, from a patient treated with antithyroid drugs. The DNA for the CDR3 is TGTGCCAGCAGCTCGGACAGGGAAGCTGAAGCTTTCTTT. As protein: CASSSDREAEAFF.